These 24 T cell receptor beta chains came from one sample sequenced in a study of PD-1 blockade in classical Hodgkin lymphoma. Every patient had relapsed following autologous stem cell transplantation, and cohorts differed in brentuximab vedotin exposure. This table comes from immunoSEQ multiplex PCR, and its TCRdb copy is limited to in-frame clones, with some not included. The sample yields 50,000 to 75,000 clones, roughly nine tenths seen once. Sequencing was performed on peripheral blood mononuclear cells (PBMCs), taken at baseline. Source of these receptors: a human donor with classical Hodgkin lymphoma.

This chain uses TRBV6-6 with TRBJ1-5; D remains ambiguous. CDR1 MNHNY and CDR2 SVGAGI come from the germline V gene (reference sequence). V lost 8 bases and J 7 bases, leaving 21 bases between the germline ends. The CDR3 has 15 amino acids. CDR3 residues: CASEVQLGARQPQHF. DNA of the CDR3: TGTGCCAGCGAGGTCCAACTGGGCGCAAGACAGCCCCAGCATTTT.

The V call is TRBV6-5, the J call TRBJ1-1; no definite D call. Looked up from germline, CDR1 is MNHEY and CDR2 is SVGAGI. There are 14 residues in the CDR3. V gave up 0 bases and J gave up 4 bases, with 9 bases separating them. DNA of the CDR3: TGTGCCAGCAGTTACTCCCAGGTGGGCACTGAAGCTTTCTTT. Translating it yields CASSYSQVGTEAFF.

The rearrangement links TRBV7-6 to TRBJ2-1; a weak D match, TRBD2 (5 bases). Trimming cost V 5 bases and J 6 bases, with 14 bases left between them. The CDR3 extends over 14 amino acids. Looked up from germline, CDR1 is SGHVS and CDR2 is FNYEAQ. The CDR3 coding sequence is TGTGCCAGCAGCGAGAGTGTTGAGGGCAATGAGCAGTTCTTC. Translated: CASSESVEGNEQFF.

The CDR3 DNA reads as TGTGCCAGCAGCTTAGTCTCGGGAATTGGCAATCAGCCCCAGCATTTT. Its protein product is CASSLVSGIGNQPQHF. V and J are TRBV7-9 and TRBJ1-5; no definite D call. Germline V gives CDR1 SEHNR, CDR2 FQNEAQ (reference sequence). CDR3 length: 16 residues. Trimming took off 1 base at V and 2 bases at J, with 12 bases between the two ends.

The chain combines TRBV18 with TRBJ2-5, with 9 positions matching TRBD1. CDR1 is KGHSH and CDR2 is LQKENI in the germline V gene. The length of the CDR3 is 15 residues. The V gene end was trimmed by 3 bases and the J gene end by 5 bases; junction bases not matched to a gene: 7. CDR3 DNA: TGTGCCAGCTCACCTCCTACAGGGGGCTTGGAGACCCAGTACTTC. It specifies CASSPPTGGLETQYF. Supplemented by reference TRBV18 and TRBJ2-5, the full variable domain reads NAGVMQNPRHLVRRRGQEARLRCSPMKGHSHVYWYRQLPEEGLKFMVYLQKENIIDESGMPKERFSAEFPKEGPSILRIQQVVRGDSAAYFCASSPPTGGLETQYFGPGTRLLVL.

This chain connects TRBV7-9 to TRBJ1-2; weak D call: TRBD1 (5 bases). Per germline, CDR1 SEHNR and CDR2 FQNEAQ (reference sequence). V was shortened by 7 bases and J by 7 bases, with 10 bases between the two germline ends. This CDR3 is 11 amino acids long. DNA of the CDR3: TGTGCCAGCACTCGGGGACTTGGCTACACCTTC. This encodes CASTRGLGYTF.

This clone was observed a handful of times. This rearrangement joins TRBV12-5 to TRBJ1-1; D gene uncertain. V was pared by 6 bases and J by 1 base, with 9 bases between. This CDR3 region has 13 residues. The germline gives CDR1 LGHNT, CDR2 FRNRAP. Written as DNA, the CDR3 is TGTGCTAGTGGACCTAAGGAGAACACTGAAGCTTTCTTT. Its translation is CASGPKENTEAFF.

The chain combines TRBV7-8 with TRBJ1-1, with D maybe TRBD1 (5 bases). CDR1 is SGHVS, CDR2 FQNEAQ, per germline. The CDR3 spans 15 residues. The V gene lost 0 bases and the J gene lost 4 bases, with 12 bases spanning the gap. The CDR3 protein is CASSLASRGVTEAFF. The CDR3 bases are TGTGCCAGCAGCTTAGCGTCGAGGGGAGTCACTGAAGCTTTCTTT.

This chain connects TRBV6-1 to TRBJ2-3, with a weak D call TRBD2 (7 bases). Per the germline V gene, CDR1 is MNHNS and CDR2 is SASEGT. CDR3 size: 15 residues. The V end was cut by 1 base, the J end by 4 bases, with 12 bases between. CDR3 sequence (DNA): TGTGCCAGCAGTGAAGGGGGGGGGCCGGCAGATACGCAGTATTTT. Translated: CASSEGGGPADTQYF.

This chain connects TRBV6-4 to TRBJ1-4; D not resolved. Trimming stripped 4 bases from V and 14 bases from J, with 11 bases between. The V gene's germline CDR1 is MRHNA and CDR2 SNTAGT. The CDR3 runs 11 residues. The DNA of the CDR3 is TGTGCCAGCAGTGCCGTCGAAGGGCTGTTTTTT. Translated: CASSAVEGLFF.

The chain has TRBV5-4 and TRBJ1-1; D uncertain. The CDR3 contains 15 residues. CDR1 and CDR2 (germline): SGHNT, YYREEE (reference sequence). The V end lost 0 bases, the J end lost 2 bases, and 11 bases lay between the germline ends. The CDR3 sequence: CASSLGVSGNTEAFF. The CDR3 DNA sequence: TGTGCCAGCAGCTTGGGAGTCTCGGGTAACACTGAAGCTTTCTTT.

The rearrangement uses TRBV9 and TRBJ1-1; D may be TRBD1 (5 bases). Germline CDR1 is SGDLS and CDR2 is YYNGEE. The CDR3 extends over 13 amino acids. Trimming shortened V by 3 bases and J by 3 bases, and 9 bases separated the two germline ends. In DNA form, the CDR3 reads TGTGCCAGCAGCGGAGACAGTTACACTGAAGCTTTCTTT. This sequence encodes CASSGDSYTEAFF.

The CDR3 spells CASSQLGGGGYTF. CDR3 nucleotide sequence: TGCGCCAGCAGCCAGTTAGGGGGGGGTGGCTACACCTTC. V and J are TRBV4-1 and TRBJ1-2; a weak D match, TRBD1 (6 bases). Trimming took off 3 bases at V and 7 bases at J, with 12 bases between the two ends. The CDR3 extends over 13 amino acids. Germline loops: CDR1 MGHRA, CDR2 YSYEKL.

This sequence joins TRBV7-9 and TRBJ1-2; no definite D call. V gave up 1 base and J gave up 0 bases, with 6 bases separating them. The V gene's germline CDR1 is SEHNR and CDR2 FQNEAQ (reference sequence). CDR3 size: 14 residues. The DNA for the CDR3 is TGTGCCAGCAGCTTAGGACTTCCTAACTATGGCTACACCTTC. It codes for CASSLGLPNYGYTF.

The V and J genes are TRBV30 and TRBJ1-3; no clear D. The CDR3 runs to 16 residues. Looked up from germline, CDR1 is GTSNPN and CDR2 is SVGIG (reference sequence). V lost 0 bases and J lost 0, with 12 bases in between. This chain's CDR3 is CAWSVRRQISGNTIYF. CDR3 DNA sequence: TGTGCCTGGAGTGTACGGCGTCAGATCTCTGGAAACACCATATATTTT.

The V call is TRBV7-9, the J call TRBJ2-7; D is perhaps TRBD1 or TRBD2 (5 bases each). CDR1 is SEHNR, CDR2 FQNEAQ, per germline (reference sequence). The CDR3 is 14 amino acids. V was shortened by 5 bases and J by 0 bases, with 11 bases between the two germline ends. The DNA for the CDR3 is TGTGCCAGCAGCCAAGCAGGGAGCTCCTACGAGCAGTACTTC. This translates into CASSQAGSSYEQYF.

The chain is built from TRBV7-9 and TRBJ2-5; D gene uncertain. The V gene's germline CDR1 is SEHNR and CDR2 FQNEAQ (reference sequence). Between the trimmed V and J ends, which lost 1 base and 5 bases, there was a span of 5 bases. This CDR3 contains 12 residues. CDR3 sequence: CASSLVYETQYF. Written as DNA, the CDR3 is TGTGCCAGCAGCTTAGTATACGAGACCCAGTACTTC.

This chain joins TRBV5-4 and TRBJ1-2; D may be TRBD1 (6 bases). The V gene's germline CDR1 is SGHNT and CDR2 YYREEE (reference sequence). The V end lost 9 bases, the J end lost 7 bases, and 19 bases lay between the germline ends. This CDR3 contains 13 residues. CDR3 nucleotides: TGTGCCACCGCTAACGTGGGGGCAATTGGCTACACCTTC. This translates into CATANVGAIGYTF.

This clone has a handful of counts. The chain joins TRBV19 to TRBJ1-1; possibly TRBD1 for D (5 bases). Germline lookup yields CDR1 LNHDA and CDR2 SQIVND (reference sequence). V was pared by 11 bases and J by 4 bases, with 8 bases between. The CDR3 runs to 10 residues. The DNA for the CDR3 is TGTGCCTCCCAGGGCACTGAAGCTTTCTTT. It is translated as CASQGTEAFF.

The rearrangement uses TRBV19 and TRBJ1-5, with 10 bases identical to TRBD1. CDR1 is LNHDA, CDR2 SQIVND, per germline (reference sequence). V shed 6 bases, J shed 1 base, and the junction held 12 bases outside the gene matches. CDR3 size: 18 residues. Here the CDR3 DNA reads TGTGCCAGTAGGTCGGACAGGGGGTGGGAATTCAGCAATCAGCCCCAGCATTTT. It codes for CASRSDRGWEFSNQPQHF.

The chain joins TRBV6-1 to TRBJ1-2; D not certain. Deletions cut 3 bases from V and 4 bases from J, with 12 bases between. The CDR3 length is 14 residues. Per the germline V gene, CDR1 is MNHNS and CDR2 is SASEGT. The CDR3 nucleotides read TGTGCCAGCAGTGAGCGGAGCATAGCCTATGGCTACACCTTC. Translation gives CASSERSIAYGYTF.

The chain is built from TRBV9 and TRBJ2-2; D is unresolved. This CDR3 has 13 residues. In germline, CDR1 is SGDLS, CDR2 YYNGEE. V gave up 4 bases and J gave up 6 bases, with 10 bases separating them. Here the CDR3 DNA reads TGTGCCAGCAGCCCCCATAGGGCCGGGGAGCTGTTTTTT. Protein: CASSPHRAGELFF.

CDR3 loop: CASSSGTHTDTQYF. The DNA of the CDR3 is TGTGCCAGCAGCTCGGGGACTCACACAGATACGCAGTATTTT. The gene calls are TRBV7-9 and TRBJ2-3, with a tentative D call TRBD2 (6 bases). The ends were cut back, 4 bases at V and 2 bases at J, with 10 bases in the middle. There are 14 residues in the CDR3. Per the germline V gene, CDR1 is SEHNR and CDR2 is FQNEAQ (reference sequence). Full variable domain (outside the CDR3, taken from reference TRBV7-9 and TRBJ2-3): DTGVSQNPRHKITKRGQNVTFRCDPISEHNRLYWYRQTLGQGPEFLTYFQNEAQLEKSRLLSDRFSAERPKGSFSTLEIQRTEQGDSAMYLCASSSGTHTDTQYFGPGTRLTVL.

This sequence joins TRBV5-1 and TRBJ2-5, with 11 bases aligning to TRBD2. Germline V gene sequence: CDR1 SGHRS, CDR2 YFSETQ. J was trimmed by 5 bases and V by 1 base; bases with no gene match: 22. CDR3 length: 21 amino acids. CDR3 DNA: TGCGCCAGCAGCTTGAAAACCAGCGACGGGACTAGCGGTTCACCAAGGGAGACCCAGTACTTC. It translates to CASSLKTSDGTSGSPRETQYF.